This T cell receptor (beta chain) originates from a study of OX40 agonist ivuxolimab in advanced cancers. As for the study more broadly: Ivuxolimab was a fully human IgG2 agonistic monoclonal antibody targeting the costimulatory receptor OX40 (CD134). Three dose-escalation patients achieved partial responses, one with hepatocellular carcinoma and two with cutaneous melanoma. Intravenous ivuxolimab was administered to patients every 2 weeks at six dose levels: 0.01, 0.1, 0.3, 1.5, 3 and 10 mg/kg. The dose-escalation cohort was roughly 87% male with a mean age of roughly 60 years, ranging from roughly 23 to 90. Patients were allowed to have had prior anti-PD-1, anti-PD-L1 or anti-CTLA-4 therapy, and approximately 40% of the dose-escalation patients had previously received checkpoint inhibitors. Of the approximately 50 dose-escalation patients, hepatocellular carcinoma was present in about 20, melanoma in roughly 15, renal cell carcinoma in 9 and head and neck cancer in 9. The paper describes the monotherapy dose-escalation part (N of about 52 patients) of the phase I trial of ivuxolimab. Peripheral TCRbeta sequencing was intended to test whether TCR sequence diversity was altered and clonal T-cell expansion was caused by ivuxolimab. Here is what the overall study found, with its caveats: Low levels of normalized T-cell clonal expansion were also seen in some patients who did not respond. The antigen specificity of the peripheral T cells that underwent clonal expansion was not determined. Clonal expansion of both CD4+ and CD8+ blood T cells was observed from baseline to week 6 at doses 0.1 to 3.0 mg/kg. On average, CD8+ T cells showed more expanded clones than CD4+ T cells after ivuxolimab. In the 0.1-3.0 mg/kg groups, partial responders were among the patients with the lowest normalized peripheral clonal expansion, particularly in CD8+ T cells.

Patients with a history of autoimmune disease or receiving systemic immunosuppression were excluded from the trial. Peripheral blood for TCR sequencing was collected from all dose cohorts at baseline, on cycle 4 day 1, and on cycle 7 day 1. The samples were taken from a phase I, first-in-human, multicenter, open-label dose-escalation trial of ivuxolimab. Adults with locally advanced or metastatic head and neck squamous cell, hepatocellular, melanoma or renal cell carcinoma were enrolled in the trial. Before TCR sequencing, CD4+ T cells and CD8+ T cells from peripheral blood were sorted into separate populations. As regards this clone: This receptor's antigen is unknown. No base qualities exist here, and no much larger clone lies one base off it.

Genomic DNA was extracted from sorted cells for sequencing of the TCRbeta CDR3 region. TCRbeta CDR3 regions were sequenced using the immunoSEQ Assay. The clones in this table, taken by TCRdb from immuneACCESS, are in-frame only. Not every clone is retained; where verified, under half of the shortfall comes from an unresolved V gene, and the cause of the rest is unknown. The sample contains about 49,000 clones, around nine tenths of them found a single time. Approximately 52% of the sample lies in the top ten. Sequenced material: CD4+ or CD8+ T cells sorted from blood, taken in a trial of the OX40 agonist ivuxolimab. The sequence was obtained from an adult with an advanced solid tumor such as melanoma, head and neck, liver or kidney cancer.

The CDR3 sequence is CASKSGSRDGELFF. The nucleotides read TGCGCCAGCAAAAGCGGGAGCCGAGACGGGGAGCTGTTTTTT. The chain joins TRBV10-1 to TRBJ2-2; a stretch of 8 junction bases matches TRBD2. CDR1 and CDR2 are drawn from the germline V gene (reference sequence): WNHNN, SYGVQD. Clipping removes 7 bases from V and 7 bases from J, with 8 as the unmatched junction base count. The CDR3 starts with the cysteine, ends with the phenylalanine, and has 14 residues. CDR3 DNA is the only sequence kept; it has 42 bases, read in frame from the first base.